Given below is one T cell receptor beta chain in context. The data derive from a study of shared clonotypes between healthy human individuals. The germline CDR1 and CDR2 sequences are MNHEY and SMNVEV (reference sequence). The V and J ends lost 0 bases and 5 bases respectively, with 19 bases between them. CDR3 size: 17 residues. Naive CD8 cells were CD45RO-negative, positively selected for CCR7, excluding terminally differentiated effector memory CD45RA+ cells. Clones were sequenced by immunoSEQ multiplex PCR, and TCRdb holds only the in-frame ones, with some missing. The data contain about 2 million clones, over 85% of them singletons.

This clonotype was obtained from a young man in good health. The V gene is TRBV27, the J gene TRBJ1-2, with D possibly TRBD1 on 6 matching bases. Sequenced sample: naive CD8+ T cells sorted from blood. The CDR3 is CASSLSAPGGIGYGYTF. In DNA, the CDR3 is TGTGCCAGCAGTTTATCGGCCCCCGGGGGCATCGGGTATGGCTACACCTTC.